Listed below are T cell receptor beta chains from one sample, sequenced in a study of patients with pleural tuberculosis. Using its own MiXCR run on the reads, TCRdb lists one record per CDR3 protein. The profile shows approximately 50,000 distinct CDR3 sequences, about 7.9% of them singletons. Every receptor here comes from a human donor with pleural tuberculosis. Both conserved end residues are part of each CDR3. Fields, in order: J gene, clone size, D gene, V gene, CDR3 DNA, CDR3 protein. The D gene is left open where the match is weak. Rows may omit the clone size; those that give it use once, few, many or a size class.

J gene: TRBJ2-7
clone size: many
D gene: TRBD1
V gene: TRBV11-1
CDR3 DNA: TGTGCCAGCAGCTTCATCGGACAGGTGGGCTACGAGCAGTACTTC
CDR3 protein: CASSFIGQVGYEQYF

J gene: TRBJ1-5
clone size: many
D gene: TRBD1
V gene: TRBV11-2
CDR3 DNA: TGTGCCAGCAGCTGGGACAGGGTTGGCAATCAGCCCCAGCATTTT
CDR3 protein: CASSWDRVGNQPQHF

J gene: TRBJ1-1
clone size: many
D gene: .
V gene: TRBV2
CDR3 DNA: TGTGCCAGCAGTGATGGGGGCATGAACACTGAAGCTTTCTTT
CDR3 protein: CASSDGGMNTEAFF

J gene: TRBJ2-5
clone size: many
D gene: .
V gene: TRBV15
CDR3 DNA: TGTGCCACCAGCAGAATCCCAGTCAGCGGAGAGACCCAGTACTTC
CDR3 protein: CATSRIPVSGETQYF

J gene: TRBJ1-2
clone size: few
D gene: .
V gene: TRBV12-3/TRBV12-4
CDR3 DNA: TGTGCCAGCAGCCGGGGGGCAGGGGACTATGGCTACACCTTC
CDR3 protein: CASSRGAGDYGYTF

J gene: TRBJ1-4
clone size: many
D gene: .
V gene: TRBV3-1
CDR3 DNA: TGTGCCAGCAGCCAAGACGGGATTAATGAAAAACTGTTTTTT
CDR3 protein: CASSQDGINEKLFF

J gene: TRBJ2-1
clone size: many
D gene: TRBD1
V gene: TRBV7-8
CDR3 DNA: TGTGCCAGCAGCTTAGCCCAGGGACAGTATGAGCAGTTCTTC
CDR3 protein: CASSLAQGQYEQFF

J gene: TRBJ1-3
clone size: many
D gene: .
V gene: TRBV11-2
CDR3 DNA: TGTGCCAGCAGATTAGGGGGGTACGGAAACACCATATATTTT
CDR3 protein: CASRLGGYGNTIYF

J gene: TRBJ1-2
clone size: .
D gene: .
V gene: TRBV7-3
CDR3 DNA: TGTGCCAGCAGCTTAACCCACAGGGACCCTGGCTACACCTTC
CDR3 protein: CASSLTHRDPGYTF

J gene: TRBJ2-1
clone size: .
D gene: .
V gene: TRBV9
CDR3 DNA: TGTGCCAGCAGCGTAGCAGGATACAATGAGCAGTTCTTC
CDR3 protein: CASSVAGYNEQFF

J gene: TRBJ1-2
clone size: many
D gene: TRBD1
V gene: TRBV10-2
CDR3 DNA: TGCGCCAGCAGTGAGAGTCAGGGGGCTGGGGGCTACACCTTC
CDR3 protein: CASSESQGAGGYTF

J gene: TRBJ2-1
clone size: .
D gene: .
V gene: TRBV12-3/TRBV12-4
CDR3 DNA: TGTGCCAGCAGTTTACAGAGAGCCAATGAGCAGTTCTTC
CDR3 protein: CASSLQRANEQFF

J gene: TRBJ1-5
clone size: many
D gene: .
V gene: TRBV12-3/TRBV12-4
CDR3 DNA: TGTGCCAGCAGTTTGGGGCGTTCCGGCAATCAGCCCCAGCATTTT
CDR3 protein: CASSLGRSGNQPQHF

J gene: TRBJ1-2
clone size: many
D gene: TRBD1
V gene: TRBV12-3/TRBV12-4
CDR3 DNA: TGTGCCAGCAGTCCCCAGACAGGGGGCAAGCTCTATGGCTACACCTTC
CDR3 protein: CASSPQTGGKLYGYTF

J gene: TRBJ2-1
clone size: many
D gene: .
V gene: TRBV19
CDR3 DNA: TGTGCCAGTAGTATTGACGGGCGGGACTCCTACAATGAGCAGTTCTTC
CDR3 protein: CASSIDGRDSYNEQFF

J gene: TRBJ2-1
clone size: many
D gene: TRBD2
V gene: TRBV4-1
CDR3 DNA: TGCGCCAGCAGCCAAGAACCCTGGGACTACAGCTCCTACAATGAGCAGTTCTTC
CDR3 protein: CASSQEPWDYSSYNEQFF

J gene: TRBJ2-5
clone size: many
D gene: .
V gene: TRBV10-2
CDR3 DNA: TGCGCCAGCAGTGAGGGCGAGACCCAGTACTTC
CDR3 protein: CASSEGETQYF

J gene: TRBJ1-1
clone size: many
D gene: .
V gene: TRBV12-1
CDR3 DNA: TGTGCCAGCAGTCCATGGACAGGAGAAGTACTTAACACTGAAGCTTTCTTT
CDR3 protein: CASSPWTGEVLNTEAFF

J gene: TRBJ2-5
clone size: few
D gene: .
V gene: TRBV27
CDR3 DNA: TGTGCCAGCAGTTTGAGGGGACGGCTACAAGGGACCCAGTACTTC
CDR3 protein: CASSLRGRLQGTQYF

J gene: TRBJ2-1
clone size: .
D gene: .
V gene: TRBV6-1
CDR3 DNA: TGTGCCAGCAGTGAGACAGCTTTCTACGAGCAGTTCTTC
CDR3 protein: CASSETAFYEQFF

J gene: TRBJ1-1
clone size: many
D gene: .
V gene: TRBV2
CDR3 DNA: TGTGCCAGCAAAAGGACACATTCGAACACTGAAGCTTTCTTT
CDR3 protein: CASKRTHSNTEAFF

J gene: TRBJ1-2
clone size: .
D gene: .
V gene: TRBV18
CDR3 DNA: TGTGCCAGCTCACCAGTAGATACCGTGATGGATGGCTACACCTTC
CDR3 protein: CASSPVDTVMDGYTF

J gene: TRBJ1-2
clone size: many
D gene: .
V gene: TRBV4-1
CDR3 DNA: TGCGCCAGCAGCCATGTGAGCGGCTACACCTTC
CDR3 protein: CASSHVSGYTF

J gene: TRBJ2-3
clone size: many
D gene: .
V gene: TRBV2
CDR3 DNA: TGTGCCAGCAATGGAGTCTACTCCACAGATACGCAGTATTTT
CDR3 protein: CASNGVYSTDTQYF

J gene: TRBJ2-5
clone size: many
D gene: .
V gene: TRBV4-3
CDR3 DNA: TGCGCCAGCAGCCAAGTAGGGTCAGAGACCCAGTACTTC
CDR3 protein: CASSQVGSETQYF

J gene: TRBJ1-1
clone size: many
D gene: .
V gene: TRBV11-1
CDR3 DNA: TGTGCCAGCACCAACCAGGGCACGTACACTGAAGCTTTCTTT
CDR3 protein: CASTNQGTYTEAFF

J gene: TRBJ2-2
clone size: many
D gene: .
V gene: TRBV10-3
CDR3 DNA: TGTGCCATCAGTGAATGTATCGGGAACACCGGGGAGCTGTTTTTT
CDR3 protein: CAISECIGNTGELFF

J gene: TRBJ1-6
clone size: many
D gene: .
V gene: TRBV5-4
CDR3 DNA: TGTGCCAGCAGCTTGTCGGGGGGGGATCGGTCACCCCTCCACTTT
CDR3 protein: CASSLSGGDRSPLHF

J gene: TRBJ2-1
clone size: .
D gene: .
V gene: TRBV29-1
CDR3 DNA: TGCAGCGTGGAGAGCCTCAATGAGCAGTTCTTC
CDR3 protein: CSVESLNEQFF

J gene: TRBJ1-2
clone size: many
D gene: .
V gene: TRBV20-1
CDR3 DNA: TGCAGTGCTACTAAGGGGGGCCCAGCGGATGGCTACACCTTC
CDR3 protein: CSATKGGPADGYTF

J gene: TRBJ2-1
clone size: few
D gene: .
V gene: TRBV6-2/TRBV6-3
CDR3 DNA: TGTGCCAGCAGTTACTCCCCTAATGCCACCACTGAGCAGTTCTTC
CDR3 protein: CASSYSPNATTEQFF

J gene: TRBJ1-1
clone size: many
D gene: .
V gene: TRBV11-2
CDR3 DNA: TGTGCCAGCAGCGCGTACGGACGGAGAAACACTGAAGCTTTCTTT
CDR3 protein: CASSAYGRRNTEAFF

J gene: TRBJ1-1
clone size: many
D gene: TRBD1
V gene: TRBV10-3
CDR3 DNA: TGTGCCATCAGTGCACTCGGGACAGACACTGAAGCTTTCTTT
CDR3 protein: CAISALGTDTEAFF

J gene: TRBJ1-4
clone size: many
D gene: .
V gene: TRBV3-1
CDR3 DNA: TGTGCCAGCAGCCTCCTCTTGGGACCAACTAATGAAAAACTGTTTTTT
CDR3 protein: CASSLLLGPTNEKLFF

J gene: TRBJ2-2
clone size: many
D gene: TRBD2
V gene: TRBV4-2
CDR3 DNA: TGTGCCAGCACCCTTAGCGGGGCGAACACCGGGGAGCTGTTTTTT
CDR3 protein: CASTLSGANTGELFF

J gene: TRBJ2-2
clone size: many
D gene: TRBD2
V gene: TRBV4-2
CDR3 DNA: TGTGCCAGCACCCCTAGCGGAGCGAACACCGGGGAGCTGTTTTTT
CDR3 protein: CASTPSGANTGELFF

J gene: TRBJ1-4
clone size: many
D gene: .
V gene: TRBV20-1
CDR3 DNA: TGCAGTGCTAGGGGCCCCAGTAATGAAAAACTGTTTTTT
CDR3 protein: CSARGPSNEKLFF

J gene: TRBJ1-1
clone size: many
D gene: .
V gene: TRBV20-1
CDR3 DNA: TGCAGTGCTACGCTCGACATGAACACTGAAGCTTTCTTT
CDR3 protein: CSATLDMNTEAFF

J gene: TRBJ2-1
clone size: many
D gene: .
V gene: TRBV12-3/TRBV12-4
CDR3 DNA: TGTGCCAGCAGCCCCGGGACTTTCGGAGAGCAGTTCTTC
CDR3 protein: CASSPGTFGEQFF

J gene: TRBJ2-3
clone size: many
D gene: TRBD2
V gene: TRBV11-2
CDR3 DNA: TGTGCCAGCAGGTTTAGCCTAGCGGGAGTTGGTACGCAGTATTTT
CDR3 protein: CASRFSLAGVGTQYF

J gene: TRBJ1-1
clone size: many
D gene: .
V gene: TRBV11-1
CDR3 DNA: TGTGCCAGCACCGCCGGGGAGGCTGAAGCTTTCTTT
CDR3 protein: CASTAGEAEAFF

J gene: TRBJ2-1
clone size: few
D gene: TRBD2
V gene: TRBV2
CDR3 DNA: TGTGCCAGCGAGCGGGACCTTAATGAGCAGTTCTTC
CDR3 protein: CASERDLNEQFF

J gene: TRBJ1-5
clone size: many
D gene: .
V gene: TRBV20-1
CDR3 DNA: TGCAGTGCTAGGTGGCAGGGAGTCAATCAGCCCCAGCATTTT
CDR3 protein: CSARWQGVNQPQHF

J gene: TRBJ1-4
clone size: .
D gene: .
V gene: TRBV2
CDR3 DNA: TGTGCCAGCACTCTGACCCGGAGAGATGAAAAACTGTTTTTT
CDR3 protein: CASTLTRRDEKLFF

J gene: TRBJ2-1
clone size: many
D gene: TRBD2
V gene: TRBV28
CDR3 DNA: TGTGCCAGCAGTTCATCTAGCGGGAGCTCCTACAATGAGCAGTTCTTC
CDR3 protein: CASSSSSGSSYNEQFF

J gene: TRBJ2-7
clone size: many
D gene: TRBD2
V gene: TRBV12-3/TRBV12-4
CDR3 DNA: TGTGCCAGCAGTCCTCCTCGGACTAGCGGTATGATCTACGAGCAGTACTTC
CDR3 protein: CASSPPRTSGMIYEQYF

J gene: TRBJ2-3
clone size: .
D gene: TRBD2
V gene: TRBV12-3/TRBV12-4
CDR3 DNA: TGTGCCAGCACAGCGGGAGTGGTAACAGATACGCAGTATTTT
CDR3 protein: CASTAGVVTDTQYF

J gene: TRBJ2-4
clone size: few
D gene: .
V gene: TRBV12-3/TRBV12-4
CDR3 DNA: TGTGCCAGCAGTTTAGAATTTGGTACCAACATTCAGTACTTC
CDR3 protein: CASSLEFGTNIQYF